This record covers a single T cell receptor beta chain. Its recognized antigen is unknown. Base quality data are lacking; no much larger clone is found one base away. Collaborating institutions collected whole blood in K2EDTA tubes following their own protocols. For TCRbeta analysis, collaborators shipped samples as frozen whole blood, isolated PBMCs, or DNA extracted from either of those sample types. The immunoSEQ Assay, a bias-controlled multiplex PCR, was used to amplify TCRbeta CDR3 regions from genomic DNA. In the paper's pipeline: Within the assay, amplification of reference gene primers was used to estimate how many nucleated cells each sample contained. To quantify the absolute abundance of each unique TCRbeta CDR3 rearrangement, sequence reads were collapsed and filtered. Productive Simpson clonality was computed per sample as the square root of Simpson's diversity index over productive rearrangements. The clones in this table, taken by TCRdb from immuneACCESS, are in-frame only. Not every clone is retained; where verified, under half of the shortfall comes from an unresolved V gene, and the cause of the rest is unknown. The V and J calls and clone size are taken from that table; D and trimming were inferred from the DNA. The sample table lists over 150,000 clones, about 73% of them with a count of one. The top ten constitute around 1.5% of the sample.

The data are from a study of blood T cell repertoires in COVID-19 (dated by TCRdb to the early 2020s). Background on the whole study: Samples from collaborators originated in the United States, Italy and Spain and spanned both the acute and convalescent phases of COVID-19. A freely available public database, intended as a resource for researchers studying the immune response to SARS-CoV-2, is where the repertoires were released. HLA class I and class II types, where available, came from metadata supplied by the sample provider rather than from assay-based typing. A de-identified subject ID, COVID-19 status, age in years and sex were almost always included in the sample metadata. The samples were drawn from the first 160 participants of the ongoing ImmuneRACE study and from over a thousand subjects provided by 6 global collaborators. Subjects who had been exposed to COVID-19, were actively infected with it, or had recovered from it provided the deeply sampled blood TCRbeta repertoires that made up the dataset. The prospective study material was composed of cDNA or gDNA derived from T cells, B-cell-depleted T cells, or PBMCs. What the study reported, not specific to this receptor: Clinical and demographic metadata were provided uncurated, with the amount varying by source and participant.

Trimming takes 3 bases from V and 7 bases from J, and the germline ends sit 4 bases apart. Reading the germline V gene gives CDR1 MNHEY and CDR2 SVGAGI. Its CDR3 holds 11 amino acids, cysteine through phenylalanine. Only the CDR3 DNA is retained, 33 bases long and in frame from the first base. This receptor was taken from a man at least 80 years old with acute or convalescent COVID-19. The chain employs TRBV6-5 and TRBJ2-1, with the D gene uncertain. Source material: peripheral blood. The DNA reads as follows: TGTGCCAGCAGTTATGCGAATGAGCAGTTCTTC. Its product reads: CASSYANEQFF.